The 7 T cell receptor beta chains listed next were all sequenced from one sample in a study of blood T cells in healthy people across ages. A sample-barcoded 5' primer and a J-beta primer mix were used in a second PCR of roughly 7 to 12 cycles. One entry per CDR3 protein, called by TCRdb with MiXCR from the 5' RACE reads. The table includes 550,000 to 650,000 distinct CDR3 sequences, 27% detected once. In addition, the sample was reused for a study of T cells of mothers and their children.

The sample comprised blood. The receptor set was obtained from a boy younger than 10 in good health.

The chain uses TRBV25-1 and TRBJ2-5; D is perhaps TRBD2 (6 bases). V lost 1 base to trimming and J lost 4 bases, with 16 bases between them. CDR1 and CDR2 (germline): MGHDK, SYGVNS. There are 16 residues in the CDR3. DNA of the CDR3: TGTGCCAGCAGTGAATCATTGGGGACTGGAGGAGAGACCCAGTACTTC. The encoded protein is CASSESLGTGGETQYF.

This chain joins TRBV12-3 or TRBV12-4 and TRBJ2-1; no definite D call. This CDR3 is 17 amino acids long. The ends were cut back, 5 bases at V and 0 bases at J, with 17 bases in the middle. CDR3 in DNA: TGTGCCAGCAGTCCCCGGACGAGCCTAAACTCCTACAATGAGCAGTTCTTC. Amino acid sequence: CASSPRTSLNSYNEQFF.

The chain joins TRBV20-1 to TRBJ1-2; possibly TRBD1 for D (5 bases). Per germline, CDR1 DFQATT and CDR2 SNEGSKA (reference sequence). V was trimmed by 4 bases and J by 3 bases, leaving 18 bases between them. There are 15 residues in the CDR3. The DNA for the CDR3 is TGCAGTGCTATTCGGGCCAGCTCCAGGGACTATGGCTACACCTTC. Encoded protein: CSAIRASSRDYGYTF.

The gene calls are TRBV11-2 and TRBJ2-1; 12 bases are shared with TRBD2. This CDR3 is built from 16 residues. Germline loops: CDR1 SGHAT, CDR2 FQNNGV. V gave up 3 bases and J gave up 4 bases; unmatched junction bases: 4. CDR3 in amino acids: CASSFRLAGEYNEQFF. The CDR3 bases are TGTGCCAGCAGCTTTAGACTAGCGGGAGAATACAATGAGCAGTTCTTC.

CDR3 nucleotide sequence: TGTGCCAGCAGTAGCTGGAAGAACCTACATATCAATGAGCAGTTCTTC. This translates into CASSSWKNLHINEQFF. The gene calls are TRBV12-3 or TRBV12-4 and TRBJ2-1; the D is unclear. The V and J ends lost 5 bases and 6 bases respectively, with 20 bases between them. The CDR3 is 16 amino acids.

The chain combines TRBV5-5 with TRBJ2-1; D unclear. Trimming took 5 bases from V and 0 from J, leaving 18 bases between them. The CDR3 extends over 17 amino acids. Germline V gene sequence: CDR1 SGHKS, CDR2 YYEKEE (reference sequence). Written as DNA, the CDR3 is TGTGCCAGCAGGTCTAGAGAAGGGATCCCCTCCTACAATGAGCAGTTCTTC. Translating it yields CASRSREGIPSYNEQFF. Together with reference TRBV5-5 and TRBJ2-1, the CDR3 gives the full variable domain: DAGVTQSPTHLIKTRGQQVTLRCSPISGHKSVSWYQQVLGQGPQFIFQYYEKEERGRGNFPDRFSARQFPNYSSELNVNALLLGDSALYLCASRSREGIPSYNEQFFGPGTRLTVL.

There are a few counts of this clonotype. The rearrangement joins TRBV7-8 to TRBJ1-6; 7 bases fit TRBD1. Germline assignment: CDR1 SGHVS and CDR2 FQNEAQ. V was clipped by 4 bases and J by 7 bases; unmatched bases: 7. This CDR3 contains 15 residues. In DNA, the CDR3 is TGTGCCAGCAGCTCCGACACAGGGGTCAATTCACCCCTCCACTTT. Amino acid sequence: CASSSDTGVNSPLHF. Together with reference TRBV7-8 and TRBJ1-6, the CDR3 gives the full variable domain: GAGVSQSPRYKVAKRGQDVALRCDPISGHVSLFWYQQALGQGPEFLTYFQNEAQLDKSGLPSDRFFAERPEGSVSTLKIQRTQQEDSAVYLCASSSDTGVNSPLHFGNGTRLTVT.